The clone carrying this T cell receptor (beta chain) showed up just once. What it binds is not known. This table comes from immunoSEQ multiplex PCR, and its TCRdb copy is limited to in-frame clones, with some not included. The sample records hundreds of thousands of clones, 93% being singletons. The time point is: blood from clinic visit 5 months post-surgery; TSC patient then seizure free. The sample belongs to a study of brain T cells in children with intractable seizures. Study-level points and caveats: Pre- and post-surgery blood differed in depth, so pre-surgery absences may be undersampling.

This CDR3 has 15 amino acids. V lost 7 bases, J lost 2 bases, and 10 bases stayed unmatched. CDR1 and CDR2 (germline): SGHRS, YFSETQ. This chain uses TRBV5-1 with TRBJ2-3; 7 bases map to TRBD2. Sequenced here: peripheral blood, sampled 4 to 5 months after surgery. The source of this sequence is a boy under two years old with tuberous sclerosis and intractable seizures. CDR3 in DNA: TGCGCCAGCTCCTACGGGGGGACTGCCACAGATACGCAGTATTTT. Its translation is CASSYGGTATDTQYF.